This T cell receptor beta chain was identified in a study of CD8+CD57+ T cells in acquired aplastic anemia (dated by TCRdb to 2017 to 2018). Describing the broader study: A mean of 3.2 ug of DNA, ranging from roughly 0.2 to 30 ug, was extracted from sorted CD4+ and CD8+ cells. CD8+CD57+ expansion was defined as frequency above the mean frequency observed in healthy subjects.

The patients picked for sequencing were ones in whom flow cytometry had shown an expansion of CD8+CD57+ cells. Severe acquired aplastic anemia was diagnosed in all patients according to International Study of Aplastic Anemia and Agranulocytosis and Camitta criteria. At the time blood was sampled, none of the patients had received any therapy. The study deep-sequenced TCR repertoires of sorted CD4+ and CD8+ blood T cells from severe aplastic anemia patients and healthy subjects. Patients were enrolled under clinicaltrials.gov protocols 00001620, 01623167, 00001397, 00071045, 00081523 and 00961064 in the USA. Ficoll-Paque density gradient centrifugation was used to isolate peripheral blood mononuclear cells. Before DNA was extracted, CD4+ and CD8+ T cells were sorted using either FACS or magnetic beads. The CDR3 sequence holds 19 residues, the cysteine and phenylalanine included. Only the CDR3 part of the read is kept: 57 bases, read in frame from the first base. V trim: 0 bases; J trim: 6 bases; unmatched bases: 18. CDR1 SGHRS and CDR2 YFSETQ are derived from the germline V gene.

TCR beta VDJ combination and CDR3 sequence profiling used genomic DNA as the template. An Illumina HiSeq 2000 was used for TCR repertoire sequencing. From the authors' description of their analysis: TRBV/TRBJ rearrangement plots, CDR3 size and DJ length profiles, and Simpson's diversity index were used to assess repertoires. The most abundant DNA sequence in the deep sequencing data was taken as the immunodominant clone. CDR3 amino acid sequences were checked for sharing between subjects and were compared against published repertoires and the VDJdb database. In TCRdb, the public reads were trimmed at Q25 with fastp and aligned with MiXCR, with productive beta chains retained. Rows merge per CDR3 protein into single entries with the most common DNA and genes. The V and J calls reflect TCRdb's pipeline rather than the authors' work. The sample table records about 200,000 distinct CDR3 sequences; less than 75% of these occur just once. About 60% of the sample lies in the top ten.

What the research found in general, with its limitations: Although 25 to 30 CD8+ CDR3 sequences were shared by patients and controls, these sequences appeared highly expressed in patients and within the immunodominant clones of patients. Patients and healthy controls showed no significant difference in CD8+ Simpson's diversity (P=0.060).

Note on this clonotype: Its target antigen remains unknown. The input lacks base qualities; no much larger clone sits a single base away.

The sequence joins TRBV5-1 to TRBJ2-1; the central 7 bases match TRBD2. The sequencing sample was made of sorted CD4+, CD8+, or CD8+CD57+ T cells (not recorded which) from PBMCs. This sequence originates from a human donor with aplastic anemia. In nucleotide form, the sequence is TGCGCCAGCAGCTTGGAAAGGCGGGGGACCCTCGACCGCACCAATGAGCAGTTCTTC. It codes for CASSLERRGTLDRTNEQFF.